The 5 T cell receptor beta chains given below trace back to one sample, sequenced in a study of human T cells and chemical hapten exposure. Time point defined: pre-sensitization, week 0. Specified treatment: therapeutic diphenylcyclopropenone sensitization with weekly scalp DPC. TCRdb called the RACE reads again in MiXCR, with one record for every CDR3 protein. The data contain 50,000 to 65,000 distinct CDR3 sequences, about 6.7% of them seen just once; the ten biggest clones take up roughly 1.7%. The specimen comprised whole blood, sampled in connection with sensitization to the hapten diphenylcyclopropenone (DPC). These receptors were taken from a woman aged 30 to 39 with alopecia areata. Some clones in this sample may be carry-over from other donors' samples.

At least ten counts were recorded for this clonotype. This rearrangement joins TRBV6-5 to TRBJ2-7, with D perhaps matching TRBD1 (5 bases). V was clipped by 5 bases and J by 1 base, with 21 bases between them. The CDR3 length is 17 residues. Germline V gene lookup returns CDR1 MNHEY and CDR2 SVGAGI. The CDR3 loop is CASSLALPQGGSYEQYF. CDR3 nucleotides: TGTGCCAGCAGTCTCGCCCTACCCCAGGGTGGGTCCTACGAGCAGTACTTC.

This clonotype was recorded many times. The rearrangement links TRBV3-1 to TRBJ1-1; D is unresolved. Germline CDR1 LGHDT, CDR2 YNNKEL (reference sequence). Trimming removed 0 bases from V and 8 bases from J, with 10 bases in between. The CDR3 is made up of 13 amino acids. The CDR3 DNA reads TGTGCCAGCAGCCAAGATCGTCTGCAGGAAGCTTTCTTT. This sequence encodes CASSQDRLQEAFF.

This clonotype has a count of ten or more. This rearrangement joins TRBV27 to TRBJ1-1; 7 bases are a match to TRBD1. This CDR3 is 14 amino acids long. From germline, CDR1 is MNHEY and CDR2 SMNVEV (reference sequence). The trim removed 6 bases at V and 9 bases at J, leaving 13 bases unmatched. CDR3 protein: CASRGGGGASKAFF. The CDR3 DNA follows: TGTGCCAGCAGAGGGGGCGGAGGGGCGTCTAAAGCTTTCTTT.

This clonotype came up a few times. CDR3: CASSPTGSKGETQYF. The CDR3 DNA sequence: TGTGCCAGCAGCCCCACTGGGTCCAAAGGAGAGACCCAGTACTTC. This chain links TRBV11-2 with TRBJ2-5, with unresolved D. Trimming removed 5 bases at V and 4 bases at J, with 17 bases between. This CDR3 is built from 15 residues. Looked up from germline, CDR1 is SGHAT and CDR2 is FQNNGV.

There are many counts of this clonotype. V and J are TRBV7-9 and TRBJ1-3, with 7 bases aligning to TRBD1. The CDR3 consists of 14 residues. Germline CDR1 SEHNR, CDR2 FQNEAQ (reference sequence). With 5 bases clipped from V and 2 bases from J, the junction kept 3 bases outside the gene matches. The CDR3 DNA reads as TGTGCCAGCAGCCCACAGGGGCCTGGAAACACCATATATTTT. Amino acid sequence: CASSPQGPGNTIYF.